These T cell receptor beta chains were read from a single sample in a study of blood T cells in healthy people across ages. TCRdb redid the calling of the 5' RACE reads with MiXCR, one entry per CDR3 protein. The sample has some 760,000 distinct CDR3 sequences; roughly 25% are singletons. These same data were also listed under a study on T cells of mothers and their children.

The material sequenced was blood. These receptors all come from a boy under 18 in good health. Both conserved end residues are part of each CDR3. The order of the fields is V gene, D gene, clone size, J gene, CDR3 protein, CDR3 DNA. The D gene is left open where the match is weak. Expanded clones are given a class, and other clones once, few, many or no size at all.

V gene: TRBV28; D gene: TRBD2; clone size: few; J gene: TRBJ2-7; CDR3 protein: CANSSSGSGVSYEQYF; CDR3 DNA: TGTGCCAACAGTTCTAGCGGGAGCGGGGTTTCCTACGAGCAGTACTTC
V gene: TRBV6-2/TRBV6-3; D gene: TRBD2; clone size: few; J gene: TRBJ2-7; CDR3 protein: CASRPDGAGGFSYEQYF; CDR3 DNA: TGTGCCAGCAGGCCCGATGGAGCGGGGGGTTTCTCCTACGAGCAGTACTTC
V gene: TRBV6-2/TRBV6-3; D gene: -; clone size: few; J gene: TRBJ2-1; CDR3 protein: CASSYLWNAEQFF; CDR3 DNA: TGTGCCAGCAGTTACTTATGGAATGCGGAGCAGTTCTTC
V gene: TRBV25-1; D gene: -; clone size: -; J gene: TRBJ2-1; CDR3 protein: CASSLPGSYNEQFF; CDR3 DNA: TGTGCCAGCAGTTTACCGGGCTCCTACAATGAGCAGTTCTTC
V gene: TRBV30; D gene: -; clone size: few; J gene: TRBJ2-3; CDR3 protein: CAWSSGLRDTQYF; CDR3 DNA: TGTGCCTGGAGTAGCGGGCTCAGAGATACGCAGTATTTT
V gene: TRBV28; D gene: TRBD2; clone size: -; J gene: TRBJ2-1; CDR3 protein: CASSSWTSGTYNEQFF; CDR3 DNA: TGTGCCAGCAGTTCCTGGACTAGCGGAACCTACAATGAGCAGTTCTTC
V gene: TRBV29-1; D gene: TRBD2; clone size: -; J gene: TRBJ2-7; CDR3 protein: CSVGLAGEYEQYF; CDR3 DNA: TGCAGCGTAGGACTAGCGGGAGAGTACGAGCAGTACTTC
V gene: TRBV4-1; D gene: TRBD2; clone size: few; J gene: TRBJ2-3; CDR3 protein: CASSQIPSGSLDTQYF; CDR3 DNA: TGCGCCAGCAGCCAAATCCCTAGCGGGAGCTTAGATACGCAGTATTTT
V gene: TRBV29-1; D gene: -; clone size: -; J gene: TRBJ2-3; CDR3 protein: CSVDSAGTDTQYF; CDR3 DNA: TGCAGCGTTGATTCGGCCGGCACAGATACGCAGTATTTT
V gene: TRBV5-1; D gene: TRBD1; clone size: few; J gene: TRBJ2-1; CDR3 protein: CASSLEGGDRGRDEQFF; CDR3 DNA: TGCGCCAGCAGCTTGGAAGGCGGCGACAGGGGGCGTGATGAGCAGTTCTTC
V gene: TRBV12-3/TRBV12-4; D gene: -; clone size: -; J gene: TRBJ2-5; CDR3 protein: CASSLDWGEETQYF; CDR3 DNA: TGTGCCAGCAGTTTAGACTGGGGGGAGGAGACCCAGTACTTC
V gene: TRBV6-2/TRBV6-3; D gene: -; clone size: -; J gene: TRBJ1-2; CDR3 protein: CASSWGPQEPSVGYTF; CDR3 DNA: TGTGCCAGCAGTTGGGGACCTCAGGAACCCTCCGTCGGCTACACCTTC
V gene: TRBV29-1; D gene: -; clone size: few; J gene: TRBJ1-1; CDR3 protein: CSARLTEAFF; CDR3 DNA: TGCAGCGCCCGGCTCACTGAAGCTTTCTTT
V gene: TRBV29-1; D gene: -; clone size: few; J gene: TRBJ2-7; CDR3 protein: CSVTDSSSYEQYF; CDR3 DNA: TGCAGCGTTACCGATTCAAGCTCCTACGAGCAGTACTTC
V gene: TRBV7-9; D gene: -; clone size: -; J gene: TRBJ2-7; CDR3 protein: CASSPHAGLAYEQYF; CDR3 DNA: TGTGCCAGCAGCCCCCACGCGGGGCTTGCCTACGAGCAGTACTTC
V gene: TRBV12-3/TRBV12-4; D gene: -; clone size: -; J gene: TRBJ2-3; CDR3 protein: CASSRSGIGYADTQYF; CDR3 DNA: TGTGCCAGCAGTCGCAGTGGAATTGGGTACGCAGATACGCAGTATTTT
V gene: TRBV5-1; D gene: TRBD1; clone size: few; J gene: TRBJ2-5; CDR3 protein: CASSFEPGQTEETQYF; CDR3 DNA: TGCGCCAGCAGCTTTGAGCCGGGACAGACTGAAGAGACCCAGTACTTC
V gene: TRBV20-1; D gene: -; clone size: -; J gene: TRBJ1-5; CDR3 protein: CSARTGRETQPQHF; CDR3 DNA: TGCAGTGCTAGGACGGGCAGGGAGACTCAGCCCCAGCATTTT
V gene: TRBV14; D gene: TRBD2; clone size: -; J gene: TRBJ2-5; CDR3 protein: CASSPQATSVETQYF; CDR3 DNA: TGTGCCAGCAGCCCCCAGGCTACTAGCGTAGAGACCCAGTACTTC
V gene: TRBV6-5; D gene: TRBD2; clone size: few; J gene: TRBJ2-2; CDR3 protein: CASSLAGHTGELFF; CDR3 DNA: TGTGCCAGCAGCTTAGCGGGACACACCGGGGAGCTGTTTTTT
V gene: TRBV7-9; D gene: -; clone size: -; J gene: TRBJ2-2; CDR3 protein: CASRPVAGVNTGELFF; CDR3 DNA: TGTGCCAGCAGACCGGTGGCAGGGGTAAACACCGGGGAGCTGTTTTTT
V gene: TRBV18; D gene: -; clone size: few; J gene: TRBJ2-5; CDR3 protein: CASSPAIQETQYF; CDR3 DNA: TGTGCCAGCAGTCCCGCCATCCAAGAGACCCAGTACTTC
V gene: TRBV6-1; D gene: -; clone size: few; J gene: TRBJ2-5; CDR3 protein: CASSISRGPIQETQYF; CDR3 DNA: TGTGCCAGCAGTATCAGCAGGGGACCAATACAAGAGACCCAGTACTTC
V gene: TRBV18; D gene: -; clone size: -; J gene: TRBJ2-7; CDR3 protein: CASSPLKDSYGQYF; CDR3 DNA: TGTGCCAGCTCACCCCTTAAAGACTCCTACGGGCAGTACTTC
V gene: TRBV20-1; D gene: -; clone size: -; J gene: TRBJ2-7; CDR3 protein: CSASFQFYEQYF; CDR3 DNA: TGCAGTGCTAGTTTCCAGTTCTACGAGCAGTACTTC
V gene: TRBV5-1; D gene: -; clone size: -; J gene: TRBJ2-5; CDR3 protein: CASSMNPGKSETQYF; CDR3 DNA: TGCGCCAGCAGCATGAACCCAGGGAAATCGGAGACCCAGTACTTC
V gene: TRBV5-6; D gene: -; clone size: -; J gene: TRBJ1-2; CDR3 protein: CASSLLSLHYGYTF; CDR3 DNA: TGTGCCAGCAGCTTGCTTTCACTACACTATGGCTACACCTTC
V gene: TRBV27; D gene: TRBD2; clone size: few; J gene: TRBJ2-7; CDR3 protein: CASADASGFTYEQYF; CDR3 DNA: TGTGCCAGCGCCGATGCTAGCGGGTTTACCTACGAGCAGTACTTC
V gene: TRBV15; D gene: -; clone size: few; J gene: TRBJ2-7; CDR3 protein: CATSKDYRYEQYF; CDR3 DNA: TGTGCCACCAGCAAGGACTACCGCTACGAGCAGTACTTC
V gene: TRBV7-2; D gene: -; clone size: -; J gene: TRBJ2-7; CDR3 protein: CATGEAAGGMYEQYF; CDR3 DNA: TGTGCCACCGGGGAGGCGGCAGGGGGTATGTACGAGCAGTACTTC
V gene: TRBV28; D gene: -; clone size: -; J gene: TRBJ2-6; CDR3 protein: CASSLEPHGLLDDGANVLTF; CDR3 DNA: TGTGCCAGCAGTTTAGAACCCCACGGGCTCCTAGACGATGGGGCCAACGTCCTGACTTTC
V gene: TRBV29-1; D gene: TRBD2; clone size: few; J gene: TRBJ2-5; CDR3 protein: CSVGRVQETQYF; CDR3 DNA: TGCAGCGTGGGGAGGGTACAAGAGACCCAGTACTTC
V gene: TRBV20-1; D gene: -; clone size: -; J gene: TRBJ2-3; CDR3 protein: CSAGDPEPSTDTQYF; CDR3 DNA: TGCAGTGCTGGAGATCCGGAGCCGAGCACAGATACGCAGTATTTT
V gene: TRBV29-1; D gene: -; clone size: few; J gene: TRBJ2-7; CDR3 protein: CSVALTGLVHEQYF; CDR3 DNA: TGCAGCGTGGCTCTAACCGGACTCGTCCACGAGCAGTACTTC
V gene: TRBV13; D gene: TRBD1; clone size: few; J gene: TRBJ1-4; CDR3 protein: CASSPRRGPEGEKLFF; CDR3 DNA: TGTGCCAGCAGCCCGAGGAGGGGGCCGGAGGGGGAAAAACTGTTTTTT
V gene: TRBV12-3/TRBV12-4; D gene: -; clone size: -; J gene: TRBJ1-4; CDR3 protein: CASSFPQRGTNEKLFF; CDR3 DNA: TGTGCCAGCAGTTTTCCCCAAAGGGGCACTAATGAAAAACTGTTTTTT
V gene: TRBV29-1; D gene: -; clone size: -; J gene: TRBJ1-2; CDR3 protein: CSDIGDGSNYGYTF; CDR3 DNA: TGCAGCGATATAGGGGATGGTTCTAACTATGGCTACACCTTC
V gene: TRBV19; D gene: TRBD1; clone size: few; J gene: TRBJ2-6; CDR3 protein: CASRGRGQGDAGANVLTF; CDR3 DNA: TGTGCCAGTAGAGGCCGGGGACAGGGGGACGCTGGGGCCAACGTCCTGACTTTC
V gene: TRBV28; D gene: -; clone size: few; J gene: TRBJ2-7; CDR3 protein: CASSLEGTLGEQYF; CDR3 DNA: TGTGCCAGCAGTTTGGAAGGTACGCTGGGCGAGCAGTACTTC
V gene: TRBV20-1; D gene: TRBD2; clone size: few; J gene: TRBJ2-3; CDR3 protein: CSARLAATDTQYF; CDR3 DNA: TGCAGTGCCAGACTAGCAGCCACAGATACGCAGTATTTT
V gene: TRBV20-1; D gene: TRBD1; clone size: -; J gene: TRBJ2-4; CDR3 protein: CSAWDSDKNIQYF; CDR3 DNA: TGCAGTGCCTGGGACAGCGACAAAAACATTCAGTACTTC
V gene: TRBV28; D gene: TRBD2; clone size: -; J gene: TRBJ2-7; CDR3 protein: CASSLKLALSEQYF; CDR3 DNA: TGTGCCAGCAGTTTGAAACTAGCGTTGAGCGAGCAGTACTTC
V gene: TRBV4-2; D gene: TRBD2; clone size: -; J gene: TRBJ2-1; CDR3 protein: CASSQDSRLAGGYNEQFF; CDR3 DNA: TGTGCCAGCAGCCAAGATAGTCGATTAGCGGGAGGCTACAATGAGCAGTTCTTC
V gene: TRBV9; D gene: -; clone size: -; J gene: TRBJ1-1; CDR3 protein: CASSVGILGNTEAFF; CDR3 DNA: TGTGCCAGCAGCGTAGGGATCTTAGGGAACACTGAAGCTTTCTTT
V gene: TRBV6-1; D gene: TRBD1; clone size: few; J gene: TRBJ2-7; CDR3 protein: CTLAQGTSYEQYF; CDR3 DNA: TGTACCCTGGCACAGGGGACGTCCTACGAGCAGTACTTC
V gene: TRBV29-1; D gene: -; clone size: few; J gene: TRBJ2-7; CDR3 protein: CSVEGDDSSYEQYF; CDR3 DNA: TGCAGCGTTGAAGGGGACGACAGCTCCTACGAGCAGTACTTC
V gene: TRBV7-2; D gene: TRBD1; clone size: -; J gene: TRBJ2-4; CDR3 protein: CASSSGQGGYIQYF; CDR3 DNA: TGTGCCAGCAGCTCGGGACAGGGAGGGTACATTCAGTACTTC
V gene: TRBV29-1; D gene: -; clone size: few; J gene: TRBJ2-2; CDR3 protein: CSVEDAGKSTGELFF; CDR3 DNA: TGCAGCGTTGAAGATGCCGGGAAAAGCACCGGGGAGCTGTTTTTT
V gene: TRBV24-1; D gene: TRBD2; clone size: -; J gene: TRBJ2-1; CDR3 protein: CATSTTREGYNEQFF; CDR3 DNA: TGTGCCACCAGTACAACCCGGGAGGGCTACAATGAGCAGTTCTTC
V gene: TRBV7-2; D gene: -; clone size: -; J gene: TRBJ2-7; CDR3 protein: CASSRGGIYSEQYF; CDR3 DNA: TGTGCCAGCAGCCGCGGTGGCATTTATTCGGAACAGTACTTC